This TCR beta chain appears in the sequencing data of a study of blood T cell repertoires in COVID-19. At the level of the study: Acute-phase and convalescent COVID-19 samples originated in the United States, Italy and Spain. In each case, the material was cDNA or gDNA derived from T cells, B-cell-depleted T cells, or PBMCs.

CDR3 length: 15 residues. Germline assignment: CDR1 MNHNY and CDR2 SVGAGI (reference sequence). The V end was cut by 4 bases, the J end by 2 bases, with 14 bases between. Followed longitudinally, the Seattle patients had been enrolled during active infection. Data came from immunoSEQ multiplex PCR; TCRdb stores just in-frame clones and leaves some out. The repertoire has some 68,000 clones, about 92% of them found once; the top ten carry under 0.6%. The chain has TRBV6-6 and TRBJ1-2; the D gene is possibly TRBD1 (6 bases). The receptor was isolated from a man aged 50-59 years with COVID-19, enrolled during active disease. Sequencing used peripheral blood. In nucleotides, the CDR3 is TGTGCCAGCAGTTCGATACAGGGAAACAACTATGGCTACACCTTC. Its protein product is CASSSIQGNNYGYTF.